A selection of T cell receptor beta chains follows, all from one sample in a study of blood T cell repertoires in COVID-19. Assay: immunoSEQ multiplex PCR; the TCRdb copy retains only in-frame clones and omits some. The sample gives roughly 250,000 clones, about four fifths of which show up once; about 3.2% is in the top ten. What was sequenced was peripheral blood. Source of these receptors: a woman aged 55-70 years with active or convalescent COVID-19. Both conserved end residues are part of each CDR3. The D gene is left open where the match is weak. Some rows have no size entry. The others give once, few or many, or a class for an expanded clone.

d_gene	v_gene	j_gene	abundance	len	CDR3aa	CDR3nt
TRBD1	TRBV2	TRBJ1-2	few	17	CASSETGQGGLNYGYTF	TGTGCCAGCAGTGAAACAGGACAGGGGGGCCTGAACTATGGCTACACCTTC
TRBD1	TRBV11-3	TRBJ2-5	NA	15	CASSLSAGGQETQYF	TGTGCCAGCAGCTTATCCGCAGGGGGCCAAGAGACCCAGTACTTC
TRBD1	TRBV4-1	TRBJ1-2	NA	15	CASSQDWRTGFGYTF	TGCGCCAGTAGCCAAGATTGGAGGACAGGGTTTGGCTACACCTTC
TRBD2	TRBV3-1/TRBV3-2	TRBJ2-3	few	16	CASSQDPGGATDTQYF	TGTGCCAGCAGCCAAGATCCCGGGGGGGCCACAGATACGCAGTATTTT
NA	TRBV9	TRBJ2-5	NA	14	CASSLGGVQETQYF	TGTGCCAGCAGTTTAGGCGGGGTCCAAGAGACCCAGTACTTC
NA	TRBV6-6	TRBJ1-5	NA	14	CASSFPESNQPQHF	TGTGCCAGCAGTTTCCCAGAATCCAATCAGCCCCAGCATTTT
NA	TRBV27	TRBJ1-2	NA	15	CATISLVTGNYGYTF	TGTGCCACCATCAGCCTGGTGACAGGAAACTATGGCTACACCTTC
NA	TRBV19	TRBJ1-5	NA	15	CASFARQAAGQPQHF	TGTGCCAGCTTTGCCCGGCAGGCTGCGGGTCAGCCCCAGCATTTT
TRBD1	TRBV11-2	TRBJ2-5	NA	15	CASSLDRGGSETQYF	TGTGCCAGCAGCTTAGATCGAGGGGGCTCGGAGACCCAGTACTTC
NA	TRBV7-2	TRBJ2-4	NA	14	CASSPPPGKNIQYF	TGTGCCAGCAGCCCCCCTCCGGGCAAAAACATTCAGTACTTC
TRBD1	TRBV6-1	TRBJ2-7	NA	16	CASSEVLQGAGDEQYF	TGTGCCAGCAGTGAAGTACTACAGGGGGCGGGCGACGAGCAGTACTTC
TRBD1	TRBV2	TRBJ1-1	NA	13	CASKGQVNTEAFF	TGTGCCAGCAAAGGACAGGTGAACACTGAAGCTTTCTTT
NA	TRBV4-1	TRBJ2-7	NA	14	CASSQDRGAYEQYF	TGCGCCAGCAGCCAAGACAGGGGTGCCTACGAGCAGTACTTC
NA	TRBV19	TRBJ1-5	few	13	CASSIRRNQPQHF	TGTGCCAGTAGTATTCGCCGGAATCAGCCCCAGCATTTT
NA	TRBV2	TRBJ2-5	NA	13	CASGGRYQETQYF	TGTGCCAGCGGAGGACGGTATCAAGAGACCCAGTACTTC
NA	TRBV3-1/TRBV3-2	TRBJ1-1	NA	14	CASSQETENTEAFF	TGTGCCAGCAGCCAGGAAACAGAGAACACTGAAGCTTTCTTT
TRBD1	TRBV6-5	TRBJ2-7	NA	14	CASRDRGYSYEQYF	TGTGCCAGCAGGGACAGGGGTTACTCCTACGAGCAGTACTTC
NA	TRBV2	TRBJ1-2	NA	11	CASSYDRGYTF	TGTGCCAGCAGCTACGACAGGGGCTACACCTTC
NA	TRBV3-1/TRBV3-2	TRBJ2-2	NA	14	CASSQDTHTGELFF	TGTGCCAGCAGCCAAGATACTCACACCGGGGAGCTGTTTTTT
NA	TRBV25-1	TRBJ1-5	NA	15	CASSDSGGGYQPQHF	TGTGCCAGCAGTGATTCGGGGGGCGGATATCAGCCCCAGCATTTT
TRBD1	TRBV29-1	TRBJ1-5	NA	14	CSARTGNSNQPQHF	TGCAGCGCCCGGACAGGAAATAGCAATCAGCCCCAGCATTTT
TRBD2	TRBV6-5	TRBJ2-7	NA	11	CASMRGDEQYF	TGTGCCAGCATGCGGGGGGACGAGCAGTACTTC
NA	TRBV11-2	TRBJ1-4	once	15	CASSLVTGGIGKLFF	TGTGCCAGCAGCTTAGTGACGGGGGGGATTGGAAAACTGTTTTTT
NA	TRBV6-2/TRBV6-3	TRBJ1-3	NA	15	CASSYSRSSGNTIYF	TGTGCCAGCAGTTACTCGAGGAGCTCTGGAAACACCATATATTTT